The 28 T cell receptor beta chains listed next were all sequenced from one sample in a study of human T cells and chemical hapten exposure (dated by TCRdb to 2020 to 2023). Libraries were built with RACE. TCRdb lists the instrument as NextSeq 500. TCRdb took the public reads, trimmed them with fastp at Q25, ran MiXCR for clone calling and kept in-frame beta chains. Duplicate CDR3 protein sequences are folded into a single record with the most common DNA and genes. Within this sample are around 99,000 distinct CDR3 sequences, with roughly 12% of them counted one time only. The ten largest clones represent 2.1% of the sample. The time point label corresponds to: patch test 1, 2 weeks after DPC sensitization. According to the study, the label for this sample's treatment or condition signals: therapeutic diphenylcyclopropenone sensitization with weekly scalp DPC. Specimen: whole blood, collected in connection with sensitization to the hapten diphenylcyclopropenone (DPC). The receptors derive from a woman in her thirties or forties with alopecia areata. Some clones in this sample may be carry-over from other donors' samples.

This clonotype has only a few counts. The CDR3 region is CASSLGLPAYEQYF. CDR3 nucleotide sequence: TGTGCCAGCAGTTTGGGACTCCCAGCCTACGAGCAGTACTTC. V is TRBV12-3 or TRBV12-4 and J is TRBJ2-7; D possibly corresponds to TRBD2 (6 bases). V was shortened by 3 bases and J by 2 bases, with 11 bases between the two germline ends. This CDR3 contains 14 residues.

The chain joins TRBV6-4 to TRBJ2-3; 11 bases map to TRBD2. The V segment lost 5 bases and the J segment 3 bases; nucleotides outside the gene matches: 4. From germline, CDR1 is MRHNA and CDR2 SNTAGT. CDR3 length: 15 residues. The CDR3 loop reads CASSNGLAGTDTQYF. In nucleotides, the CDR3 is TGTGCCAGCAGTAATGGACTAGCGGGTACAGATACGCAGTATTTT.

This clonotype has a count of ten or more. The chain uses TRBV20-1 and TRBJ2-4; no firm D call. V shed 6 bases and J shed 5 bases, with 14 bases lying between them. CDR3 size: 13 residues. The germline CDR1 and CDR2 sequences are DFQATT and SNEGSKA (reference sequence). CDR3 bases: TGCAGTGCAACCCGGCTCCCGCAAAACATTCAGTACTTC. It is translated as CSATRLPQNIQYF.

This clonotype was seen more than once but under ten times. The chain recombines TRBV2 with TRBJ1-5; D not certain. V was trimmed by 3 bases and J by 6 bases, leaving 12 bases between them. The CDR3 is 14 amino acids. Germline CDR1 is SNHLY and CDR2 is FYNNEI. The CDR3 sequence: CASSEIGFGQPQHF. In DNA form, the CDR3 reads TGTGCCAGCAGTGAGATCGGGTTCGGTCAGCCCCAGCATTTT.

In DNA, the CDR3 is TGCAGCGGAGAGGGACAGCTGAACACTGAAGCTTTCTTT. Translating gives CSGEGQLNTEAFF. The J gene is TRBJ1-1, the V gene TRBV29-1; 7 bases line up with TRBD1. Germline V gene lookup returns CDR1 SQVTM and CDR2 ANQGSEA. The junction had 5 bases not matched to a gene; V was cut back by 7 bases and J by 0 bases. The CDR3 is 13 amino acids.

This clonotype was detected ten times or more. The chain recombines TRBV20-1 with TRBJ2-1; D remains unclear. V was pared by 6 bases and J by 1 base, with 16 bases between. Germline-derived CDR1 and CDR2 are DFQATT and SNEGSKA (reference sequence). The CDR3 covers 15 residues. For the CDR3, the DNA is TGCAGTGCCCCCACCCCCGACAAGTCCTACAATGAGCAGTTCTTC. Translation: CSAPTPDKSYNEQFF.

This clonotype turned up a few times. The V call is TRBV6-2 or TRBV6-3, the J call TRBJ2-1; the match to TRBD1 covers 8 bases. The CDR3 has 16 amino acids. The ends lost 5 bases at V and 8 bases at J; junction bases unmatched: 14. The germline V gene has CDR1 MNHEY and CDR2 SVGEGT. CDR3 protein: CASSPTPPDRVHEQFF. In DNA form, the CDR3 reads TGTGCCAGCAGTCCCACCCCCCCGGACAGGGTTCATGAGCAGTTCTTC.

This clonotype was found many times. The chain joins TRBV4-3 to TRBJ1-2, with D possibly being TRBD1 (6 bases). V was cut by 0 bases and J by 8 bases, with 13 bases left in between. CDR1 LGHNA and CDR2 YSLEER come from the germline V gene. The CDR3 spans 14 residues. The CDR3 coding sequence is TGCGCCAGCAGCCAAGATGTGGGGGGCTGGGGCTACACCTTC. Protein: CASSQDVGGWGYTF.

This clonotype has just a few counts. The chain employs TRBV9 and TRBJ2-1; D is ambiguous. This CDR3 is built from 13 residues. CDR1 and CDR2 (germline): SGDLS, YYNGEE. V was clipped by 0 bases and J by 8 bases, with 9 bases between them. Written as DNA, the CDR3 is TGTGCCAGCAGCGTAGGGTTTAAGGATGAGCAGTTCTTC. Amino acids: CASSVGFKDEQFF.

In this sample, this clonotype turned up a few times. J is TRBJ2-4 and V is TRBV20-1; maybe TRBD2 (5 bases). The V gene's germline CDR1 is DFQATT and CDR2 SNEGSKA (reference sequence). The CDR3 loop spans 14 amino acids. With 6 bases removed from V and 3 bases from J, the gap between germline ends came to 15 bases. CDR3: CSAGPGVVKNIQYF. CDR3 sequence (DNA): TGCAGTGCAGGACCCGGGGTTGTCAAAAACATTCAGTACTTC.

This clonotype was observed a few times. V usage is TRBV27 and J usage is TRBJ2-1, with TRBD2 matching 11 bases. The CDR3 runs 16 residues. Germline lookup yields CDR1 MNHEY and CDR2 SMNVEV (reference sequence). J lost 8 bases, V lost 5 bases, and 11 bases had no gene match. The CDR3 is CASSTLTSGSVDEQFF. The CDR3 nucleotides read TGTGCCAGCAGTACCTTAACTAGCGGGAGTGTGGATGAGCAGTTCTTC.

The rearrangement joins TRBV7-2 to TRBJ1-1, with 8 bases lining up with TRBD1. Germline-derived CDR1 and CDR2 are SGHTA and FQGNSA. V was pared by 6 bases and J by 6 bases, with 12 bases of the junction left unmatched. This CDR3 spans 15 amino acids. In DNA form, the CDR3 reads TGTGCCAGCAGACGTAATAGCGGGACAGGTGCTGAAGCTTTCTTT. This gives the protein CASRRNSGTGAEAFF.

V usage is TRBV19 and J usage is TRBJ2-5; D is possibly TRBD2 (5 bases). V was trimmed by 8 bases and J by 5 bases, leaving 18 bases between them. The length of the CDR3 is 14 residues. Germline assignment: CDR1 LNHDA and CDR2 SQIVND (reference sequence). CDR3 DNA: TGTGCCAGTGGCGTAGGGCTCCCGGGGGAGACCCAGTACTTC. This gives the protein CASGVGLPGETQYF. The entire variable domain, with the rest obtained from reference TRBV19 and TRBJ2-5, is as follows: DGGITQSPKYLFRKEGQNVTLSCEQNLNHDAMYWYRQDPGQGLRLIYYSQIVNDFQKGDIAEGYSVSREKKESFPLTVTSAQKNPTAFYLCASGVGLPGETQYFGPGTRLLVL.

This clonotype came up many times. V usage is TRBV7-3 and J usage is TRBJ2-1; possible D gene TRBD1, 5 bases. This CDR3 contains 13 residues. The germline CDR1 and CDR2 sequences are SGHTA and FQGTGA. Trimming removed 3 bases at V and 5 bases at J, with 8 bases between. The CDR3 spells CASSLDTNNEQFF. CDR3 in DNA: TGTGCCAGCAGCTTGGACACAAACAATGAGCAGTTCTTC.

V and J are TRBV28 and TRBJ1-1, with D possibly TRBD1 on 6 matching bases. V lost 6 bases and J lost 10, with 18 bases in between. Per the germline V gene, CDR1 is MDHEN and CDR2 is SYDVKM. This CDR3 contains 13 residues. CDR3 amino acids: CASRGHSSTGAFF. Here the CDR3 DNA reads TGTGCCAGCAGGGGACACTCCAGCACCGGAGCTTTCTTT.

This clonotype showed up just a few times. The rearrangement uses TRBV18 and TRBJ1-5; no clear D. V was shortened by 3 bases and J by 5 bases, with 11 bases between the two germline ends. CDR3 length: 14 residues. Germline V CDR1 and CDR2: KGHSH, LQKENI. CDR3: CASSPRQTDQPQHF. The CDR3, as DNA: TGTGCCAGCTCACCGAGGCAGACTGATCAGCCCCAGCATTTT.

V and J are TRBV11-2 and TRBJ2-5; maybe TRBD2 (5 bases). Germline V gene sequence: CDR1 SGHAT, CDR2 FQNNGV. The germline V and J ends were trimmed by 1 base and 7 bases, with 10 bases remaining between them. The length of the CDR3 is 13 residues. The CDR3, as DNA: TGTGCCAGCAGCTTAGCGGTTCGGGGGACCCAGTACTTC. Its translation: CASSLAVRGTQYF.

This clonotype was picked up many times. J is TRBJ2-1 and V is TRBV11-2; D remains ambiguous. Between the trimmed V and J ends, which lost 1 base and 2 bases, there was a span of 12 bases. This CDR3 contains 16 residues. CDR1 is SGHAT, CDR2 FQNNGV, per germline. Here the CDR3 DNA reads TGTGCCAGCAGCTTAGCGGGTTCCCTACCCTACAATGAGCAGTTCTTC. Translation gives CASSLAGSLPYNEQFF.

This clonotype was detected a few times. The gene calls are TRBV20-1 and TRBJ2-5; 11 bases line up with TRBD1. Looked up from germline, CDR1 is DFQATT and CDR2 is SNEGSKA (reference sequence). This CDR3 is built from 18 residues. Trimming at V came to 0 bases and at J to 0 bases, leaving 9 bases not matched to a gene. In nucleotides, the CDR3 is TGCAGTGCTAGAGATGAACCGGGACAGGGGGTTTACCAAGAGACCCAGTACTTC. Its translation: CSARDEPGQGVYQETQYF.

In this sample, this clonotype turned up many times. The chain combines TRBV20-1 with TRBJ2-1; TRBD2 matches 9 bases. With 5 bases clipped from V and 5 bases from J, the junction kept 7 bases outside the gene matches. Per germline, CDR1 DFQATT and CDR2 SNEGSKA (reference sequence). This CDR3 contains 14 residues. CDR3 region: CSARRLAVDNEQFF. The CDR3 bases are TGCAGTGCTCGACGACTAGCGGTGGACAATGAGCAGTTCTTC.

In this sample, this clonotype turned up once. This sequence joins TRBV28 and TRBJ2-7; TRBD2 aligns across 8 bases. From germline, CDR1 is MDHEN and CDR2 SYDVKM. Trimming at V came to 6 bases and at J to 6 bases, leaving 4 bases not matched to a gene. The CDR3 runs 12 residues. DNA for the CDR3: TGTGCCAGCAGATCTAGCGGGCGCGAGCAGTACTTC. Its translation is CASRSSGREQYF.

The CDR3 region has the DNA TGTGCCAGCAGCTCCCTTTTCGGGACAGGGCTTTACGAGCAGTACTTC. Translating gives CASSSLFGTGLYEQYF. The rearrangement joins TRBV11-2 to TRBJ2-7; 9 nucleotides agree with TRBD1. With 4 bases clipped from V and 4 bases from J, the junction kept 11 bases outside the gene matches. The germline gives CDR1 SGHAT, CDR2 FQNNGV. The CDR3 contains 16 residues.

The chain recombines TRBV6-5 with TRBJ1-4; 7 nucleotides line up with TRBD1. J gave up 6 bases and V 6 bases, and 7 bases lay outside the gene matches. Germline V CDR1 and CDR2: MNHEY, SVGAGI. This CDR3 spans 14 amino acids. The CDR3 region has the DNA TGTGCCAGCAGCCGACAGGGTGCGGATGAAAAACTGTTTTTT. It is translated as CASSRQGADEKLFF.

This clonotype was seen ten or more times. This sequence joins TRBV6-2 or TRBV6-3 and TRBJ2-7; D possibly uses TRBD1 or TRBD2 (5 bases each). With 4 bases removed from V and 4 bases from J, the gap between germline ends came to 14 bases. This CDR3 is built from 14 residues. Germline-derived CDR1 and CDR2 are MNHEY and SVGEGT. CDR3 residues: CASSWPGAGYEQYF. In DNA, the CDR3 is TGTGCCAGCAGTTGGCCCGGGGCTGGGTACGAGCAGTACTTC.

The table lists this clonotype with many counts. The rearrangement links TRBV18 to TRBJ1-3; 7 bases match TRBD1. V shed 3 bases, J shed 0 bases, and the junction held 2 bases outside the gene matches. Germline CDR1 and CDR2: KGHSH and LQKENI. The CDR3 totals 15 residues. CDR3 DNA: TGTGCCAGCTCACCGGGGACAGACTCTGGAAACACCATATATTTT. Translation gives CASSPGTDSGNTIYF.

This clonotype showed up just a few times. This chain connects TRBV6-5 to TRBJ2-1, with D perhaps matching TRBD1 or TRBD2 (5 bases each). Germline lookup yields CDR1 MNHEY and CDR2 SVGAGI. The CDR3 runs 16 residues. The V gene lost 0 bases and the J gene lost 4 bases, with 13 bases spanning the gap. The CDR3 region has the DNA TGTGCCAGCAGTTACTCCTGGGGTGAGGGGTACAATGAGCAGTTCTTC. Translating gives CASSYSWGEGYNEQFF.

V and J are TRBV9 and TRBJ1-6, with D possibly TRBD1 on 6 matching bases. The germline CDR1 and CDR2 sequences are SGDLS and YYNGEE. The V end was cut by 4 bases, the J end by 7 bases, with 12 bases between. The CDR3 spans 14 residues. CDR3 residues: CASSHNGGNSPLHF. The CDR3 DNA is TGTGCCAGCAGCCATAACGGGGGCAATTCACCCCTCCACTTT. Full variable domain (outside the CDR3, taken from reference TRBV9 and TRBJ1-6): DSGVTQTPKHLITATGQRVTLRCSPRSGDLSVYWYQQSLDQGLQFLIQYYNGEERAKGNILERFSAQQFPDLHSELNLSSLELGDSALYFCASSHNGGNSPLHFGNGTRLTVT.

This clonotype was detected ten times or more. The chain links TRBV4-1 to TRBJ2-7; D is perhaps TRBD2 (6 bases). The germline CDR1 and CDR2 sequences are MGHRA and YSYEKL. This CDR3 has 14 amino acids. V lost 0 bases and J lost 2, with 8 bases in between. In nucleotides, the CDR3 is TGCGCCAGCAGCCAAGAGGAGGGTCCCTACGAGCAGTACTTC. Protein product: CASSQEEGPYEQYF.